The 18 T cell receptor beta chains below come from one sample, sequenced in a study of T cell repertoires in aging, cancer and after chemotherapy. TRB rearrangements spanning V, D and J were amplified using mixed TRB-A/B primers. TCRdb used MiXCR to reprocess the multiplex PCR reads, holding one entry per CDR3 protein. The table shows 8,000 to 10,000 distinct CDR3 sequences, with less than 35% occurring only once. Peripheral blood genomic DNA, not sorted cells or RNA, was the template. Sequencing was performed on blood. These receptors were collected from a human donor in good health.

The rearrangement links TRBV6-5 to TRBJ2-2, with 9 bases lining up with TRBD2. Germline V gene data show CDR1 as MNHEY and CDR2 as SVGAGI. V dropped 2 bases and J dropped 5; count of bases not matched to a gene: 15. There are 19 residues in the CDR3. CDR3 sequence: CASSYPFIPGLAMTGELFF. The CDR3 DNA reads TGTGCCAGCAGTTACCCTTTCATACCCGGACTAGCGATGACCGGGGAGCTGTTTTTT.

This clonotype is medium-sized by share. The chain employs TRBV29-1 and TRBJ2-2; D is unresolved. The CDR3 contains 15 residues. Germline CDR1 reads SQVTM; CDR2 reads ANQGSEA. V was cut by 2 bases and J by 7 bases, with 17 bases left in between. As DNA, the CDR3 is TGCAGCGTTGAATTTGCCCCCGGAGATCACGGGGAGCTGTTTTTT. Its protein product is CSVEFAPGDHGELFF.

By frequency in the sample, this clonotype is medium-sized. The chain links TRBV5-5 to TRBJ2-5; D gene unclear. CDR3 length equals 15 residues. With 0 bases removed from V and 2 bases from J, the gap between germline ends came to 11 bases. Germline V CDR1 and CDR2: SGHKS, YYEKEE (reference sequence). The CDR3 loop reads CASSLGPARQETQYF. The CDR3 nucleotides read TGTGCCAGCAGCTTGGGGCCAGCGAGACAAGAGACCCAGTACTTC.

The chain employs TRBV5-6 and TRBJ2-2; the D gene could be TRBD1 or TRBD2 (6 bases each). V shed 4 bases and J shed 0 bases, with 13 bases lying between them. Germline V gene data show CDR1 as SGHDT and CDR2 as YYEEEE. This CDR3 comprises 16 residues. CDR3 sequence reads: CASSPGGPANTGELFF. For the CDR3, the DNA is TGTGCCAGCAGCCCCGGGGGCCCCGCGAACACCGGGGAGCTGTTTTTT.

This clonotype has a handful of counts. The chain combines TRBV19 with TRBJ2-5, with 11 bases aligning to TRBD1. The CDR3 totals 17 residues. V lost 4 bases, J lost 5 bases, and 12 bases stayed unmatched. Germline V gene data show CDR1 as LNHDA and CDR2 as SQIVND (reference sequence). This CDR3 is CASSRRLDRGRRETQYF. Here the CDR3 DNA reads TGTGCCAGTAGTAGAAGGTTGGACAGGGGGCGCCGTGAGACCCAGTACTTC.

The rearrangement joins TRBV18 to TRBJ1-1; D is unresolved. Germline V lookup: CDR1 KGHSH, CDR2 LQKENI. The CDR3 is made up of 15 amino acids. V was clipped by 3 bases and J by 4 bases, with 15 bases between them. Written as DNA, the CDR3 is TGTGCCAGCTCACCGGAGGCCGGATACCTCACTGAAGCTTTCTTT. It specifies CASSPEAGYLTEAFF.

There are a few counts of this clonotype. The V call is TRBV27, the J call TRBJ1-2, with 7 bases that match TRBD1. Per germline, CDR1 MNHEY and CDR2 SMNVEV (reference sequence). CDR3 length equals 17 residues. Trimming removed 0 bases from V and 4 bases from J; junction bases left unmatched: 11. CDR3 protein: CASSLSVGRGYFYGYTF. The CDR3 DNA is TGTGCCAGCAGTTTATCAGTAGGCAGGGGGTATTTCTATGGCTACACCTTC.

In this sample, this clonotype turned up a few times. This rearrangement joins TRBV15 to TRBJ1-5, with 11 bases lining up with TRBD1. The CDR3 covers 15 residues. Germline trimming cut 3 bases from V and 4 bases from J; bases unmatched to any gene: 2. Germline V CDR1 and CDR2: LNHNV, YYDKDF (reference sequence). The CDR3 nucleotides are TGTGCCACCAGCAGGGACAGGGGGCGGAATCAGCCCCAGCATTTT. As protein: CATSRDRGRNQPQHF.

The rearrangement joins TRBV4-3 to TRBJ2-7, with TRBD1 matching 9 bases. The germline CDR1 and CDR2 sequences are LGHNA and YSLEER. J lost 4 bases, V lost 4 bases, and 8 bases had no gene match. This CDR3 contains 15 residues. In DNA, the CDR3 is TGCGCCAGCAGCCCTGGGGACAGGGTACAGTACGAGCAGTACTTC. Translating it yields CASSPGDRVQYEQYF.

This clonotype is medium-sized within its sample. This CDR3 is CAWNSGHGYTF. Here the CDR3 DNA reads TGTGCCTGGAACTCGGGGCATGGCTACACCTTC. The rearrangement joins TRBV30 to TRBJ1-2; maybe TRBD1 (5 bases). The germline V gene encodes CDR1 GTSNPN and CDR2 SVGIG (reference sequence). The CDR3 is 11 amino acids. V dropped 4 bases and J dropped 6 bases, with 9 bases sitting between them.

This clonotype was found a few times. CDR3: CSARVGGTDTQYF. The DNA of the CDR3 is TGCAGTGCTAGAGTGGGGGGCACAGATACGCAGTATTTT. The V gene is TRBV20-1, the J gene TRBJ2-3, with D perhaps TRBD1 or TRBD2 (5 bases each). The ends were cut back, 1 base at V and 1 base at J, with 6 bases in the middle. The germline gives CDR1 DFQATT, CDR2 SNEGSKA (reference sequence). This CDR3 spans 13 amino acids.

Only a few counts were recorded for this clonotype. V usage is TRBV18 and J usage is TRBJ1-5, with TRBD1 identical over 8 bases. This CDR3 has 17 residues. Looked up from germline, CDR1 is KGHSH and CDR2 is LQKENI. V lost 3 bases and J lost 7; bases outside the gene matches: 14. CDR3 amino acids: CASSPPGTGDGGQPQHF. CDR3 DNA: TGTGCCAGCTCACCCCCCGGGACAGGAGACGGTGGGCAGCCCCAGCATTTT.

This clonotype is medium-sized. The CDR3 sequence: CASRPGLAGDNEQFF. The CDR3 DNA follows: TGTGCCAGCAGGCCGGGATTAGCGGGGGACAATGAGCAGTTCTTC. The chain uses TRBV11-1 and TRBJ2-1; 9 nucleotides agree with TRBD2. Germline V gene sequence: CDR1 SGHAT, CDR2 FQDESV (reference sequence). The CDR3 totals 15 residues. The V segment lost 6 bases and the J segment 5 bases; nucleotides outside the gene matches: 8.

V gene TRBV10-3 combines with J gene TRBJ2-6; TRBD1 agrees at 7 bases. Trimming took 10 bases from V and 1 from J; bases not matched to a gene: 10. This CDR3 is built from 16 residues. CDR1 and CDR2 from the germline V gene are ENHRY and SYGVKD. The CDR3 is CATATGSESGANVLTF. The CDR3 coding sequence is TGTGCCACTGCGACAGGGTCGGAGTCTGGGGCCAACGTCCTGACTTTC.

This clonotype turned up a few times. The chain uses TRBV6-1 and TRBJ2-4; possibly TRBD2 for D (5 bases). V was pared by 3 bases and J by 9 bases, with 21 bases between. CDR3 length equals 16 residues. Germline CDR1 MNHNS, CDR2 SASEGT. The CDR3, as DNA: TGTGCCAGCAGTGAGGCGGCCGGGCTATCACTAGGCATTCAGTACTTC. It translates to CASSEAAGLSLGIQYF.

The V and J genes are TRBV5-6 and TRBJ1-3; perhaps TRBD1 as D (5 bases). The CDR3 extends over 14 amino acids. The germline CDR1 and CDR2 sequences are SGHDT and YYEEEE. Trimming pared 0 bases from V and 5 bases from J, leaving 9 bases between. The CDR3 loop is CASSLGRGRNTIYF. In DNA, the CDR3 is TGTGCCAGCAGCTTGGGAAGGGGAAGAAACACCATATATTTT.

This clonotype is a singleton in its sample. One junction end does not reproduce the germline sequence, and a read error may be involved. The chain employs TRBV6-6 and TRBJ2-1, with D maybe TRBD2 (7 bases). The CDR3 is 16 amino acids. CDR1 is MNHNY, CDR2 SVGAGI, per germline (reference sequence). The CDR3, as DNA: TGTGCCAGCAGTTCCGTAGGGGGGGGTTTTAGGAATGAGAAGTTCTTC. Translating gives CASSSVGGGFRNEKFF.

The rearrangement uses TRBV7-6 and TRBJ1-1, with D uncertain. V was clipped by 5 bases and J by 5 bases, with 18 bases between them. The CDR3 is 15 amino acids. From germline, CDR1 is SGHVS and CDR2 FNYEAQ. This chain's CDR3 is CASSDDPGVRTEAFF. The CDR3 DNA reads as TGTGCCAGCAGCGACGACCCCGGGGTGAGGACTGAAGCTTTCTTT.